The 2 T cell receptor beta chains in this list originate from one sample, sequenced in a study of cytomegalovirus exposure and HLA in healthy donors. Both 60 Vbeta primers and 13 Jbeta primers went into the PCR. The table came from immunoSEQ multiplex PCR; TCRdb's copy has only in-frame clones and leaves some out. The sample contains 90,000 to 100,000 clones, 50% to 75% of which appear only once. Sample: PBMCs. The receptor source for this set is a man younger than 40 in good health and CMV-seronegative.

The chain combines TRBV19 with TRBJ2-1; 11 bases map to TRBD1. Germline values: CDR1 LNHDA, CDR2 SQIVND (reference sequence). This CDR3 spans 15 amino acids. V was clipped by 3 bases and J by 13 bases; unmatched bases: 11. CDR3 sequence (DNA): TGTGCCAGTAGTATCGCTTCCGGGACAGGGGGGGGACAGTTCTTC. Translated, it gives CASSIASGTGGGQFF.

This chain links TRBV20-1 with TRBJ2-5; D might be TRBD2 (5 bases). The end of the DNA aligns better with TRBJ2-7, so the J call may be wrong. The germline CDR1 and CDR2 sequences are DFQATT and SNEGSKA (reference sequence). The CDR3 spans 10 residues. The CDR3 spells CSAWGDEQYF. In DNA, the CDR3 is TGCAGTGCATGGGGAGACGAGCAGTACTTC.